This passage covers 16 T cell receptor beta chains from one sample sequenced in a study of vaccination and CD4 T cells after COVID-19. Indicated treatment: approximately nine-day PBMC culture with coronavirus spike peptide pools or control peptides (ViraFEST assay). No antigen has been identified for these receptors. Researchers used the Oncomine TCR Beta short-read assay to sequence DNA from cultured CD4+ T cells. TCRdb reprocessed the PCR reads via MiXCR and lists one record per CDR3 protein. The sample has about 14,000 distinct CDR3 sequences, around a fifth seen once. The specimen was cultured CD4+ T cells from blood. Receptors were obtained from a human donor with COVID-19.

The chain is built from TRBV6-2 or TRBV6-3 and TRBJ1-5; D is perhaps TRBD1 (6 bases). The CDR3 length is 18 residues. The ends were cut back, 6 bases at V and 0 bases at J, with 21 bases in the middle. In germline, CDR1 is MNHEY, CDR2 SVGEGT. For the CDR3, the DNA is TGTGCCAGCAGGGACCTCGGGACAAACCGTTATAGCAATCAGCCCCAGCATTTT. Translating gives CASRDLGTNRYSNQPQHF.

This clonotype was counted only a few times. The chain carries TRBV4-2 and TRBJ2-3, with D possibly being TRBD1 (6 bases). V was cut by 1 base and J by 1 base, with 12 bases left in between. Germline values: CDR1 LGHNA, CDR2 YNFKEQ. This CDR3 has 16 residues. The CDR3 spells CASSQVGQSGTDTQYF. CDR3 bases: TGTGCCAGCAGCCAAGTGGGACAATCCGGCACAGATACGCAGTATTTT.

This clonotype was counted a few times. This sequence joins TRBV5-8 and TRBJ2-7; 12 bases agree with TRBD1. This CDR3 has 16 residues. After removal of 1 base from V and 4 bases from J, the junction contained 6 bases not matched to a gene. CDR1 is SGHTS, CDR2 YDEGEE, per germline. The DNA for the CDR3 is TGTGCCAGCAGCTTGCCCTGGGACAGGGGGCTGTACGAGCAGTACTTC. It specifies CASSLPWDRGLYEQYF.

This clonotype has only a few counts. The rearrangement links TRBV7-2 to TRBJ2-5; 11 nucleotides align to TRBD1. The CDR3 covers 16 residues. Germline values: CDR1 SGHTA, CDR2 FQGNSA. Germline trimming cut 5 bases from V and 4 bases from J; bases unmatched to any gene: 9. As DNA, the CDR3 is TGTGCCAGCAGCCCCCGGGACAGGGGGTCCCGAGAGACCCAGTACTTC. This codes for CASSPRDRGSRETQYF.

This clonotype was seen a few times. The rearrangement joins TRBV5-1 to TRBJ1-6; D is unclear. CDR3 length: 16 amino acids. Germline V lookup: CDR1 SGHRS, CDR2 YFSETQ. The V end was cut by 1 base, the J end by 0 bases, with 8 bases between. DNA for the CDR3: TGCGCCAGCAGCTTGTCCTCGAACTCCTATAATTCACCCCTCCACTTT. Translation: CASSLSSNSYNSPLHF.

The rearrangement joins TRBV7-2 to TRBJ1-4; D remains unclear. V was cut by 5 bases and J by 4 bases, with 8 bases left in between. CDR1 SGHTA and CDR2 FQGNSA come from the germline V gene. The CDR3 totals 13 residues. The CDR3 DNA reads TGTGCCAGCAGCCCTTACAGTAATGAAAAACTGTTTTTT. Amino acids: CASSPYSNEKLFF.

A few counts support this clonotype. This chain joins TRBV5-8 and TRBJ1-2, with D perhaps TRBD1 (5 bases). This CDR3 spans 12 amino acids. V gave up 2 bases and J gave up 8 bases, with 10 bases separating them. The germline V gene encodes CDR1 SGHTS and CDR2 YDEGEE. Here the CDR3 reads CASSFGTVGYTF. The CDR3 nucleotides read TGTGCCAGCAGCTTCGGGACCGTAGGCTACACCTTC.

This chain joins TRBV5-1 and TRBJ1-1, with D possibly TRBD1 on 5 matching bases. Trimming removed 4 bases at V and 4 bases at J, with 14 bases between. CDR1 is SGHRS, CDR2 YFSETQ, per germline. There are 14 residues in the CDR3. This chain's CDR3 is CASSEVDTRTEAFF. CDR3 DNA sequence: TGCGCCAGCAGCGAAGTGGACACGCGCACTGAAGCTTTCTTT.

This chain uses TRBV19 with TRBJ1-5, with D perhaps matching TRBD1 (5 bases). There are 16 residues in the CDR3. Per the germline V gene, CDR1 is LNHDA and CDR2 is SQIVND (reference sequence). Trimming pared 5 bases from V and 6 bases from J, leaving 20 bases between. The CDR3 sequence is CASSGWASGQLQPQHF. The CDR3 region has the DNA TGTGCCAGTAGTGGTTGGGCTTCGGGGCAGCTTCAGCCCCAGCATTTT.

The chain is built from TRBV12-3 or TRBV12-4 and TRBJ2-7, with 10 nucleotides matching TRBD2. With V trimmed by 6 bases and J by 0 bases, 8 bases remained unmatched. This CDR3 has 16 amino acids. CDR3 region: CASSSDLAGDSYEQYF. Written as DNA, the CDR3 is TGTGCCAGCAGCTCCGACCTAGCGGGGGACTCCTACGAGCAGTACTTC.

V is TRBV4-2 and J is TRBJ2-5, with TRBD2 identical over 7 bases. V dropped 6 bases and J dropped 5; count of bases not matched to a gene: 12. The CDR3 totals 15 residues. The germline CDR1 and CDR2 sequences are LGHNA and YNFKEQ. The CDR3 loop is CASRNATSLGETQYF. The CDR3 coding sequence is TGTGCCAGCAGGAACGCGACTAGCTTGGGTGAGACCCAGTACTTC.

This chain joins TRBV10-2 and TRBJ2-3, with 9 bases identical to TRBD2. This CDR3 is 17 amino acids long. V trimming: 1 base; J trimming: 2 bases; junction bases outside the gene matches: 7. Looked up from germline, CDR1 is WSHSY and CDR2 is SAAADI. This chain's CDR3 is CASSEWIAGAHTDTQYF. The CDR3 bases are TGCGCCAGCAGTGAGTGGATAGCGGGGGCCCACACAGATACGCAGTATTTT.

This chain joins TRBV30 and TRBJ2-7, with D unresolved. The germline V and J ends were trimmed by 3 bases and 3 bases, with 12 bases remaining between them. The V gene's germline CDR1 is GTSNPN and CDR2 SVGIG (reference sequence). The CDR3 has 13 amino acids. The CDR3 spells CAWSADRNYEQYF. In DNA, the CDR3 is TGTGCCTGGAGCGCAGACCGGAACTACGAGCAGTACTTC.

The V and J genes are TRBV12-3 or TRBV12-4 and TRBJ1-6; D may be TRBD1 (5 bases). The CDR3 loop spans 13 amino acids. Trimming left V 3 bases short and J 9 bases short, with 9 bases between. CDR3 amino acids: CASSFTGTSPLHF. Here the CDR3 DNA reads TGTGCCAGCAGTTTTACCGGGACTTCACCCCTCCACTTT.

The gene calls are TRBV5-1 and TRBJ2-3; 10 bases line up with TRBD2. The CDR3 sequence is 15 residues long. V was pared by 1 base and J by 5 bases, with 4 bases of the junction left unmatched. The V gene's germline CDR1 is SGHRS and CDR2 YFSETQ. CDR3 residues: CASSLSGGAGDTQYF. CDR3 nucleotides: TGCGCCAGCAGCTTGAGCGGGGGGGCCGGAGATACGCAGTATTTT.

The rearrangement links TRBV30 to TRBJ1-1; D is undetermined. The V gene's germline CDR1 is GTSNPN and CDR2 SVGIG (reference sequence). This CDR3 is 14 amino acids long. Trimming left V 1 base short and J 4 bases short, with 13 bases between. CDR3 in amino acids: CAWSGRPWGTEAFF. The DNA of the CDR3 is TGTGCCTGGAGTGGACGGCCCTGGGGCACTGAAGCTTTCTTT.